The T cell receptor (beta chain) under discussion was sequenced for a study of T-cell memory formation after mild COVID-19. About the study: TCR clusters largely stayed donor specific.

Barcoded TCR alpha and TCR beta cDNA libraries with UMIs came from 5'RACE using constant-segment primers. TCRdb independently ran MiXCR on the 5' RACE reads; one entry per CDR3 protein. This sample has about 410,000 distinct CDR3 sequences; roughly 18% occur once, and the top ten carry roughly a fifth. Sequencing was carried out using PBMCs or a T cell subset sorted from them (not recorded which). This receptor was taken from a man younger than 35 who had mild COVID-19 (a few samples of this study predate the infection). Cell type and time point are not known.

CDR3 amino acids: CASSQERGNTQYF. Here the CDR3 DNA reads TGTGCCAGCAGCCAGGAGCGGGGCAATACGCAGTATTTT. The V and J genes are TRBV3-1 and TRBJ2-3, with TRBD2 matching 7 bases. Germline assignment: CDR1 LGHDT and CDR2 YNNKEL (reference sequence). J lost 7 bases, V lost 3 bases, and 4 bases had no gene match. The CDR3 consists of 13 residues.